Shown below are 25 T cell receptor beta chains from a single sample sequenced in a study of identical twins. TCRdb reprocessed the 5' RACE reads with MiXCR, giving one entry per CDR3 protein. This table has about 220,000 distinct CDR3 sequences, around 10% appearing once. The sample taken for sequencing was memory (CD45RO+) T cells sorted from blood. The receptors here all came from a woman between 18 and 29 years old in good health.

V gene TRBV20-1 combines with J gene TRBJ2-3; D call uncertain. Germline V CDR1 and CDR2: DFQATT, SNEGSKA (reference sequence). The V and J ends lost 0 bases and 2 bases respectively, with 9 bases between them. This CDR3 has 14 residues. CDR3 region: CSARDLDVTDTQYF. CDR3 DNA sequence: TGCAGTGCTAGAGATCTCGATGTCACAGATACGCAGTATTTT.

This clonotype was detected only a few times. A read error may account for a junction end that differs from germline. V is TRBV7-9 and J is TRBJ2-2; 9 bases fit TRBD1. Germline V gene data show CDR1 as SEHNR and CDR2 as FQNEAQ (reference sequence). The CDR3 has 16 amino acids. The CDR3 coding sequence is TGTGCCAGCACCTTACCGGGACAGGGTAGCACCGGGGAGCTGTTTTTT. It codes for CASTLPGQGSTGELFF.

There are many counts of this clonotype. DNA for the CDR3: TGTGCCAGCAGCTACAGCAACACTGAAGCTTTCTTT. This gives the protein CASSYSNTEAFF. The chain recombines TRBV7-8 with TRBJ1-1; D gene unclear. CDR1 and CDR2 from the germline V gene are SGHVS and FQNEAQ. CDR3 length: 12 residues. With 4 bases removed from V and 2 bases from J, the gap between germline ends came to 5 bases.

The chain is built from TRBV7-9 and TRBJ2-7; no clear D gene. This CDR3 is 14 amino acids long. The V end lost 1 base, the J end lost 0 bases, and 7 bases lay between the germline ends. The V gene's germline CDR1 is SEHNR and CDR2 FQNEAQ (reference sequence). Written as DNA, the CDR3 is TGTGCCAGCAGCTTAGGCCTAAGCTCCTACGAGCAGTACTTC. It specifies CASSLGLSSYEQYF.

V gene TRBV18 combines with J gene TRBJ2-7; TRBD1 agrees at 9 bases. The CDR3 sequence is 15 residues long. The junction had 8 bases not matched to a gene; V was cut back by 3 bases and J by 5 bases. Germline CDR1 reads KGHSH; CDR2 reads LQKENI. The CDR3 nucleotides read TGTGCCAGCTCACCTCAGAGACAGGGGGGGAACGAGCAGTACTTC. Translating it yields CASSPQRQGGNEQYF.

This chain links TRBV9 with TRBJ2-4; D not certain. This CDR3 is 13 amino acids long. Germline CDR1 and CDR2: SGDLS and YYNGEE. V lost 1 base and J 7 bases, leaving 9 bases between the germline ends. CDR3 loop: CASSVNSGNIQYF. CDR3 bases: TGTGCCAGCAGCGTAAATTCTGGGAACATTCAGTACTTC.

This clonotype has more than one count but fewer than ten. The chain carries TRBV7-2 and TRBJ2-3; no firm D call. The CDR3 consists of 12 residues. Germline loops: CDR1 SGHTA, CDR2 FQGNSA. V was trimmed by 4 bases and J by 2 bases, leaving 4 bases between them. The CDR3 DNA reads as TGTGCCAGCAGCTACCTCACAGATACGCAGTATTTT. Its translation: CASSYLTDTQYF.

This clonotype showed up many times. This chain connects TRBV7-2 to TRBJ2-7; 12 nucleotides agree with TRBD2. Trimming cost V 2 bases and J 2 bases; bases outside gene matches: 7. The CDR3 is made up of 17 amino acids. Per the germline V gene, CDR1 is SGHTA and CDR2 is FQGNSA. The CDR3 sequence is CASSLRLAGVPAYEQYF. The CDR3, as DNA: TGTGCCAGCAGCTTAAGACTAGCGGGAGTTCCGGCCTACGAGCAGTACTTC. The full variable domain, its missing parts supplied by reference TRBV7-2 and TRBJ2-7, is GAGVSQSPSNKVTEKGKDVELRCDPISGHTALYWYRQSLGQGLEFLIYFQGNSAPDKSGLPSDRFSAERTGGSVSTLTIQRTQQEDSAVYLCASSLRLAGVPAYEQYFGPGTRLTVT.

This chain joins TRBV20-1 and TRBJ2-7, with 10 positions matching TRBD2. The CDR3 loop spans 14 amino acids. CDR1 is DFQATT and CDR2 is SNEGSKA in the germline V gene (reference sequence). The J segment lost 3 bases and the V segment lost 6 bases, leaving 8 bases of the junction unmatched. DNA for the CDR3: TGCAGTGCCAAAACTCTAGCGGGGGACTACGAGCAGTACTTC. As protein: CSAKTLAGDYEQYF.

This clonotype showed up just a few times. This rearrangement joins TRBV2 to TRBJ2-5; D not resolved. V was pared by 9 bases and J by 1 base, with 6 bases between. Looked up from germline, CDR1 is SNHLY and CDR2 is FYNNEI. This CDR3 has 11 residues. This CDR3 is CASMVQETQYF. In nucleotides, the CDR3 is TGTGCCAGTATGGTCCAAGAGACCCAGTACTTC.

This clonotype was picked up many times. The rearrangement uses TRBV12-3 or TRBV12-4 and TRBJ2-5, with TRBD1 as a possible D gene (5 bases). The CDR3 sequence is 14 residues long. Trimming took off 3 bases at V and 1 base at J, with 9 bases between the two ends. DNA for the CDR3: TGTGCCAGCAGTTTTGACAGTGTCCAAGAGACCCAGTACTTC. Translating it yields CASSFDSVQETQYF.

This clonotype has a count of ten or more. V gene TRBV5-1 combines with J gene TRBJ1-1; D unresolved. This CDR3 is built from 14 residues. Germline V gene lookup returns CDR1 SGHRS and CDR2 YFSETQ. Trimming left V 3 bases short and J 1 base short, with 10 bases between. The CDR3 nucleotides read TGCGCCAGCAGCTACGGACCGACGAACACTGAAGCTTTCTTT. It is translated as CASSYGPTNTEAFF.

In nucleotides, the CDR3 is TGTGCCACCAGCAGAGGGACAGGAAGAAGCTCCTACGAGCAGTACTTC. This sequence encodes CATSRGTGRSSYEQYF. The chain joins TRBV15 to TRBJ2-7, with 7 bases aligning to TRBD1. Germline assignment: CDR1 LNHNV and CDR2 YYDKDF (reference sequence). The CDR3 contains 16 residues. The ends lost 1 base at V and 0 bases at J; junction bases unmatched: 6.

A few counts support this clonotype. The chain has TRBV7-2 and TRBJ2-1; D not resolved. Germline V gene lookup returns CDR1 SGHTA and CDR2 FQGNSA. Trimming removed 4 bases at V and 4 bases at J, with 11 bases between. The CDR3 is made up of 14 amino acids. The CDR3 DNA sequence: TGTGCCAGCAGCTCACCCGACCCGTACAATGAGCAGTTCTTC. Translation gives CASSSPDPYNEQFF.

The sample holds many counts of this clonotype. The CDR3 region has the DNA TGCAGTGCTACACCGACTAGCGGGAGTCACAATGAGCAGTTCTTC. Amino acids: CSATPTSGSHNEQFF. The rearrangement links TRBV20-1 to TRBJ2-1, with 12 bases matching TRBD2. The length of the CDR3 is 15 residues. With V trimmed by 4 bases and J by 5 bases, 6 bases remained unmatched. CDR1 DFQATT and CDR2 SNEGSKA come from the germline V gene (reference sequence).

This chain connects TRBV7-2 to TRBJ1-2, with D unresolved. V was trimmed by 7 bases and J by 4 bases, leaving 19 bases between them. CDR1 SGHTA and CDR2 FQGNSA come from the germline V gene. The CDR3 length is 15 residues. The chain's CDR3 is CASNQDGSARYGYTF. DNA for the CDR3: TGTGCCAGCAACCAGGACGGATCTGCCCGCTATGGCTACACCTTC.

V and J are TRBV6-2 or TRBV6-3 and TRBJ2-1, with D possibly TRBD2 on 6 matching bases. The CDR3 extends over 14 amino acids. Trimming removed 6 bases from V and 6 bases from J, with 15 bases in between. Germline V gene data show CDR1 as MNHEY and CDR2 as SVGEGT. The DNA for the CDR3 is TGTGCCAGCAGGCACCCCTTGGGGGGCAATGAGCAGTTCTTC. Translation gives CASRHPLGGNEQFF.

The V and J genes are TRBV11-2 and TRBJ2-7, with TRBD1 matching over 9 bases. This CDR3 spans 14 amino acids. Germline V gene data show CDR1 as SGHAT and CDR2 as FQNNGV. V shed 5 bases, J shed 0 bases, and the junction held 2 bases outside the gene matches. The CDR3: CASSRDRVSYEQYF. CDR3 nucleotide sequence: TGTGCCAGCAGCCGGGACAGGGTCTCCTACGAGCAGTACTTC.

This clonotype was observed a few times. The V call is TRBV7-9, the J call TRBJ2-7; a weak D match, TRBD1 (6 bases). The CDR3 is 13 residues long. The germline gives CDR1 SEHNR, CDR2 FQNEAQ (reference sequence). Between the trimmed V and J ends, which lost 4 bases and 7 bases, there was a span of 14 bases. CDR3 coding DNA: TGTGCCAGCAGCTCACAGGGTAAATGGGAGCAGTACTTC. This encodes CASSSQGKWEQYF.

This clonotype was picked up many times. The chain carries TRBV5-1 and TRBJ1-1; possibly TRBD1 for D (6 bases). CDR1 SGHRS and CDR2 YFSETQ come from the germline V gene. CDR3 size: 13 residues. V lost 2 bases and J 5 bases, leaving 10 bases between the germline ends. The CDR3 DNA is TGCGCCAGCAGCTTAAATCAGGGGACTGAAGCTTTCTTT. Translating it yields CASSLNQGTEAFF.

The table lists this clonotype with a few counts. V is TRBV12-3 or TRBV12-4 and J is TRBJ2-1; TRBD1 might be the D (5 bases). This CDR3 has 12 amino acids. V was shortened by 2 bases and J by 12 bases, with 11 bases between the two germline ends. Here the CDR3 reads CASSLWGVWQFF. The CDR3 DNA reads TGTGCCAGCAGTTTATGGGGCGTCTGGCAGTTCTTC.

The chain joins TRBV7-6 to TRBJ2-7; D unclear. Per the germline V gene, CDR1 is SGHVS and CDR2 is FNYEAQ. Trimming shortened V by 1 base and J by 4 bases, and 11 bases separated the two germline ends. CDR3 length equals 14 residues. CDR3 DNA: TGTGCCAGCAGCTTAGGGGCTCAGCCTTACGAGCAGTACTTC. Protein sequence: CASSLGAQPYEQYF.

This chain joins TRBV10-3 and TRBJ1-2, with D perhaps TRBD1 (5 bases). V shed 10 bases and J shed 0 bases, with 18 bases lying between them. This CDR3 region has 15 residues. Germline lookup yields CDR1 ENHRY and CDR2 SYGVKD. The CDR3 coding sequence is TGTGCCACCAGGGCCGACAGCAATGCTAACTATGGCTACACCTTC. Translated: CATRADSNANYGYTF.

This clonotype was counted between two and nine times. The rearrangement links TRBV20-1 to TRBJ2-3; TRBD2 aligns across 16 bases. Germline V gene data show CDR1 as DFQATT and CDR2 as SNEGSKA (reference sequence). V shed 1 base and J 6 bases; nucleotides not matched to a gene: 10. CDR3 length: 18 amino acids. As DNA, the CDR3 is TGCAGTGCTAGAGCATCGGGACTAGCGGGGGGGCCGTCCGATACGCAGTATTTT. Protein sequence: CSARASGLAGGPSDTQYF.

This chain connects TRBV2 to TRBJ2-7, with 8 bases lining up with TRBD1. The CDR3 has 15 residues. Looked up from germline, CDR1 is SNHLY and CDR2 is FYNNEI. Trimming took 6 bases from V and 3 from J; bases not matched to a gene: 10. The chain's CDR3 is CASSDGTGLDYEQYF. The CDR3 bases are TGTGCCAGCAGCGACGGGACAGGACTCGACTACGAGCAGTACTTC.